A single sample gave rise to the 9 T cell receptor beta chains below, sequenced in a study of blood T cell repertoires in COVID-19. Sequenced by immunoSEQ multiplex PCR; TCRdb stores in-frame clones only, minus some. The sample contains around 10,000 clones, 90% of which appear only once. Material for sequencing was peripheral blood. The origin of the receptors is a human donor in a cohort sampled during active COVID-19.

The V call is TRBV2, the J call TRBJ2-7; 7 bases align to TRBD1. The CDR3 contains 13 residues. With V trimmed by 3 bases and J by 4 bases, 3 bases remained unmatched. Germline V lookup: CDR1 SNHLY, CDR2 FYNNEI. DNA of the CDR3: TGTGCCAGCAGTGATACAGGGGAATACGAGCAGTACTTC. This sequence encodes CASSDTGEYEQYF.

The chain couples TRBV28 to TRBJ1-2; 7 positions agree with TRBD1. Losses at the gene ends were 6 bases for V and 8 bases for J; bases not matched to a gene: 12. Germline CDR1 reads MDHEN; CDR2 reads SYDVKM. The CDR3 spans 14 residues. CDR3 coding DNA: TGTGCCAGCAGCCAGACAGGGAGGAGGTTCGGCTACACCTTC. It is translated as CASSQTGRRFGYTF.

The chain links TRBV7-2 to TRBJ2-5, with TRBD2 matching over 8 bases. Germline V lookup: CDR1 SGHTA, CDR2 FQGNSA. V gave up 5 bases and J gave up 5 bases; unmatched junction bases: 7. The CDR3 is 14 residues long. In DNA, the CDR3 is TGTGCCAGCAGCCCCGGGTCGGGGGGGGAGACCCAGTACTTC. It encodes CASSPGSGGETQYF.

The rearrangement links TRBV6-2 or TRBV6-3 to TRBJ1-1, with a weak D call TRBD1 (5 bases). The CDR3 is 16 amino acids. V was shortened by 2 bases and J by 2 bases, with 15 bases between the two germline ends. Per the germline V gene, CDR1 is MNHEY and CDR2 is SVGEGT. DNA of the CDR3: TGTGCCAGCAGTTACATTGGACACCGAGCCAACACTGAAGCTTTCTTT. Its protein product is CASSYIGHRANTEAFF.

CDR3 sequence (DNA): TGCGCCAGCAGCTTGTTGCGGGGGACAGATACGCAGTATTTT. It is translated as CASSLLRGTDTQYF. The chain links TRBV5-1 to TRBJ2-3; 7 nucleotides line up with TRBD2. This CDR3 has 14 residues. Germline CDR1 and CDR2: SGHRS and YFSETQ. Trimming removed 1 base from V and 3 bases from J; junction bases left unmatched: 2.

V is TRBV14 and J is TRBJ2-6; 8 nucleotides align to TRBD1. The germline V gene has CDR1 SGHDN and CDR2 FVKESK. This CDR3 contains 19 residues. The V gene end was trimmed by 0 bases and the J gene end by 2 bases; junction bases not matched to a gene: 9. CDR3 nucleotides: TGTGCCAGCAGCCAAGATATGGGCAGGGGGCGACCTGGGGCCAACGTCCTGACTTTC. This translates into CASSQDMGRGRPGANVLTF.

The J gene is TRBJ1-4, the V gene TRBV6-5; maybe TRBD1 (5 bases). Germline values: CDR1 MNHEY, CDR2 SVGAGI. V lost 8 bases, J lost 8 bases, and 15 bases lay in between. This CDR3 contains 13 residues. CDR3 DNA: TGTGCCAGCGCCTGGGACTGGAGGGAAAAACTGTTTTTT. It is translated as CASAWDWREKLFF.

The CDR3, as DNA: TGCGCCAGCAGCTTGGCGACTAGCGACACCGGGGAGCTGTTTTTT. Residues: CASSLATSDTGELFF. This chain connects TRBV5-1 to TRBJ2-2, with 8 nucleotides matching TRBD2. The CDR3 is made up of 15 amino acids. J was trimmed by 3 bases and V by 0 bases; bases with no gene match: 1. The germline gives CDR1 SGHRS, CDR2 YFSETQ.

This sequence joins TRBV19 and TRBJ1-1; unclear D gene. CDR3 size: 14 residues. CDR1 is LNHDA, CDR2 SQIVND, per germline (reference sequence). The germline V and J ends were trimmed by 3 bases and 0 bases, with 8 bases remaining between them. The CDR3 is CASSMQALNTEAFF. The CDR3, as DNA: TGTGCCAGTAGTATGCAAGCGTTGAACACTGAAGCTTTCTTT.